The 15 T cell receptor beta chains in this list originate from one sample, sequenced in a study of blood T cell repertoires in COVID-19 (dated by TCRdb to between 2020 and 2021). Libraries came from the immunoSEQ multiplex PCR assay. TCRdb obtained this table from immuneACCESS and retained in-frame rearrangements with V and J assigned. These tables miss some clones; where compared with another copy, unresolved V genes account for less than half of the shortfall, and the remainder is unexplained. This sample has approximately 140,000 clones in its table, and 80% of those were observed once. The ten largest make up approximately 12% of the sample. Source material: peripheral blood. These receptors originate from a man between 60 and 75 years old with active or convalescent COVID-19.

The chain couples TRBV11-2 to TRBJ2-3; D unclear. CDR3 length: 14 amino acids. Germline CDR1 is SGHAT and CDR2 is FQNNGV. Deletions cut 5 bases from V and 6 bases from J, with 15 bases between. The CDR3 DNA reads TGTGCCAGCAGCCCCCGCCTCGTAGTTGATACGCAGTATTTT. It translates to CASSPRLVVDTQYF.

In its sample, this clone was seen a few times. This chain links TRBV29-1 with TRBJ1-1; 10 nucleotides align to TRBD1. The CDR3 sequence is 14 residues long. Trimming took 4 bases from V and 4 from J; bases not matched to a gene: 6. Germline-derived CDR1 and CDR2 are SQVTM and ANQGSEA. The CDR3 spells CSVVGRTGGTEAFF. The CDR3 DNA follows: TGCAGCGTTGTCGGTAGGACAGGGGGCACTGAAGCTTTCTTT.

CDR3 nucleotides: TGTGCCAGCAGCCGGACAGGGAATGAGCAGTTCTTC. Protein: CASSRTGNEQFF. The gene calls are TRBV11-3 and TRBJ2-1, with 8 bases that match TRBD1. Trimming at V came to 5 bases and at J to 7 bases, leaving 1 base not matched to a gene. The length of the CDR3 is 12 residues. Germline V gene sequence: CDR1 SGHNT, CDR2 YENEEA.

This chain uses TRBV28 with TRBJ2-5, with D perhaps TRBD1 (6 bases). This CDR3 spans 13 amino acids. Germline values: CDR1 MDHEN, CDR2 SYDVKM. The germline V and J ends were trimmed by 3 bases and 1 base, with 6 bases remaining between them. DNA of the CDR3: TGTGCCAGCAGTTTCAGGGGCCAAGAGACCCAGTACTTC. Translating it yields CASSFRGQETQYF.

This chain joins TRBV28 and TRBJ2-7; the match to TRBD1 covers 7 bases. The CDR3 is 14 residues long. The J segment lost 6 bases and the V segment lost 5 bases, leaving 10 bases of the junction unmatched. The germline V gene has CDR1 MDHEN and CDR2 SYDVKM. CDR3 region: CASSKGGAAGEQYF. The CDR3 coding sequence is TGTGCCAGCAGTAAAGGGGGCGCGGCGGGCGAGCAGTACTTC.

This chain connects TRBV9 to TRBJ2-1; 7 bases are a match to TRBD2. This CDR3 is built from 15 residues. J gave up 5 bases and V 1 base, and 6 bases lay outside the gene matches. Germline V gene lookup returns CDR1 SGDLS and CDR2 YYNGEE. In DNA, the CDR3 is TGTGCCAGCAGCGTATGGGCGGGAGTGAACAATGAGCAGTTCTTC. It encodes CASSVWAGVNNEQFF.

This clone was detected only once. This rearrangement joins TRBV2 to TRBJ1-5, with D possibly TRBD1 on 6 matching bases. This CDR3 has 14 residues. Trimming pared 8 bases from V and 1 base from J, leaving 12 bases between. Germline V gene sequence: CDR1 SNHLY, CDR2 FYNNEI. CDR3 sequence reads: CASQDRTSNQPQHF. The CDR3 nucleotides read TGTGCCAGCCAGGACAGAACGAGCAATCAGCCCCAGCATTTT.

The J gene is TRBJ2-7, the V gene TRBV9; 7 bases agree with TRBD1. CDR3 length equals 13 residues. V shed 5 bases and J 2 bases; nucleotides not matched to a gene: 4. Germline V gene lookup returns CDR1 SGDLS and CDR2 YYNGEE. CDR3 nucleotide sequence: TGTGCCAGCAGTACCACAGGGGCCTACGAGCAGTACTTC. It encodes CASSTTGAYEQYF.

The chain has TRBV19 and TRBJ1-1; TRBD1 is a possible D gene (6 bases). Looked up from germline, CDR1 is LNHDA and CDR2 is SQIVND (reference sequence). The V end was cut by 7 bases, the J end by 1 base, with 10 bases between. The CDR3 extends over 13 amino acids. Here the CDR3 DNA reads TGTGCCAGTATGGGGGCCCCGAACACTGAAGCTTTCTTT. The encoded protein is CASMGAPNTEAFF.

The rearrangement joins TRBV10-3 to TRBJ2-3, with a possible D match to TRBD2 (5 bases). Germline CDR1 and CDR2: ENHRY and SYGVKD. V lost 3 bases to trimming and J lost 2 bases, with 12 bases between them. The CDR3 consists of 15 residues. The CDR3 DNA follows: TGTGCCATCAGTGACGGCGGGCTTCCCACAGATACGCAGTATTTT. This gives the protein CAISDGGLPTDTQYF.

The rearrangement uses TRBV28 and TRBJ1-2; 7 bases are shared with TRBD1. The V gene's germline CDR1 is MDHEN and CDR2 SYDVKM. V lost 7 bases, J lost 9 bases, and 5 bases stayed unmatched. The CDR3 contains 11 residues. The CDR3 nucleotides read TGTGCCAGCACAGGGGGGACCCGCTACACCTTC. This translates into CASTGGTRYTF.

The chain employs TRBV29-1 and TRBJ1-2; D unclear. Looked up from germline, CDR1 is SQVTM and CDR2 is ANQGSEA. This CDR3 is built from 13 residues. Trimming stripped 1 base from V and 1 base from J, with 7 bases between. As DNA, the CDR3 is TGCAGCGTTGAAGGCAGATATAACTATGGCTACACCTTC. Translation: CSVEGRYNYGYTF. The full variable domain, its missing parts supplied by reference TRBV29-1 and TRBJ1-2, is SAVISQKPSRDICQRGTSLTIQCQVDSQVTMMFWYRQQPGQSLTLIATANQGSEATYESGFVIDKFPISRPNLTFSTLTVSNMSPEDSSIYLCSVEGRYNYGYTFGSGTRLTVV.

This clone has a single count. The J gene is TRBJ1-2, the V gene TRBV27, with D possibly TRBD1 on 5 matching bases. CDR3 length: 14 amino acids. Germline-derived CDR1 and CDR2 are MNHEY and SMNVEV (reference sequence). Trimming shortened V by 4 bases and J by 4 bases, and 13 bases separated the two germline ends. In DNA form, the CDR3 reads TGTGCCAGCAGTTCCTCCCCCGGGGGCTATGGCTACACCTTC. It is translated as CASSSSPGGYGYTF.

V and J are TRBV5-1 and TRBJ2-7; 8 nucleotides match TRBD1. V gave up 2 bases and J gave up 3 bases; unmatched junction bases: 4. CDR1 is SGHRS, CDR2 YFSETQ, per germline. This CDR3 is built from 14 residues. CDR3 coding DNA: TGCGCCAGCAGCTTCCGGGACAGGTACTACGAGCAGTACTTC. Protein product: CASSFRDRYYEQYF.

This clone was observed a handful of times. The V call is TRBV10-3, the J call TRBJ2-7; D unclear. With 0 bases removed from V and 0 bases from J, the gap between germline ends came to 6 bases. In germline, CDR1 is ENHRY, CDR2 SYGVKD. The CDR3 sequence is 14 residues long. The CDR3 is CAISESGFSYEQYF. CDR3 nucleotides: TGTGCCATCAGTGAGTCGGGCTTCTCCTACGAGCAGTACTTC.